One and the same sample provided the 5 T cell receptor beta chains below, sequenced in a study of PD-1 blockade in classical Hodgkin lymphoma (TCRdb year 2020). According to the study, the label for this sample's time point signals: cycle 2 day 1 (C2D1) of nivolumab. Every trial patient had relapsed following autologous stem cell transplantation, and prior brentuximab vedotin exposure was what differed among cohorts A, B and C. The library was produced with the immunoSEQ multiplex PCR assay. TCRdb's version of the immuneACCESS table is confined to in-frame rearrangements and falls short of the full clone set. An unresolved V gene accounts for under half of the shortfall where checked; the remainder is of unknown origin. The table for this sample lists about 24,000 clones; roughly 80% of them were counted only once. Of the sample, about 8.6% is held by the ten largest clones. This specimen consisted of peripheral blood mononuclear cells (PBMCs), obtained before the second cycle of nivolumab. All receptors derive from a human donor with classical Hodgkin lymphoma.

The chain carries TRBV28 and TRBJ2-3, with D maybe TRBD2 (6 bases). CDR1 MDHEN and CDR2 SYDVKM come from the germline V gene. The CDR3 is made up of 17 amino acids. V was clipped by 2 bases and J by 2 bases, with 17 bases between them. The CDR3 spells CASSLAPSGLSTDTQYF. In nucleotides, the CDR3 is TGTGCCAGCAGTTTAGCTCCCTCGGGACTCTCCACAGATACGCAGTATTTT.

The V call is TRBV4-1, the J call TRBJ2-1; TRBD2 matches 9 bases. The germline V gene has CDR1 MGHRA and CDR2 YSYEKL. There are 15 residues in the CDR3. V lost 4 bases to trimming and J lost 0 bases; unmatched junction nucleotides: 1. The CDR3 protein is CASSRLADSYNEQFF. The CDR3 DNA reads TGCGCCAGCAGCCGACTAGCGGACTCCTACAATGAGCAGTTCTTC.

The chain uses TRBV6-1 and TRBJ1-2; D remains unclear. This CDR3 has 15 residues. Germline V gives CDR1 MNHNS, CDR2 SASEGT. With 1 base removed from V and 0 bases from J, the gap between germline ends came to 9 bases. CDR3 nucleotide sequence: TGTGCCAGCAGTGAAGGGCCACTACCTAACTATGGCTACACCTTC. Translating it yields CASSEGPLPNYGYTF.

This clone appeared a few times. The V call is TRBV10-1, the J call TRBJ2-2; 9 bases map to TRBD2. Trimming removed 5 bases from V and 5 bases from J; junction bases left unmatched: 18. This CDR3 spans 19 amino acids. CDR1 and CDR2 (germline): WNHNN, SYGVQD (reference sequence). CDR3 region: CASSSASGDPTYRTGELFF. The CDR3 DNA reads TGCGCCAGCAGTTCCGCTAGCGGGGACCCAACCTATAGGACCGGGGAGCTGTTTTTT.

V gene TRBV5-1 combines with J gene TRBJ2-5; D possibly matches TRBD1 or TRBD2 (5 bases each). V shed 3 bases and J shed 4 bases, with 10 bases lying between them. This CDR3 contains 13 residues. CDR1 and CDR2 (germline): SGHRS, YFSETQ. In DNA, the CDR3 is TGCGCCAGCAGCTCCCATGGGGGAGAGACCCAGTACTTC. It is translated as CASSSHGGETQYF.